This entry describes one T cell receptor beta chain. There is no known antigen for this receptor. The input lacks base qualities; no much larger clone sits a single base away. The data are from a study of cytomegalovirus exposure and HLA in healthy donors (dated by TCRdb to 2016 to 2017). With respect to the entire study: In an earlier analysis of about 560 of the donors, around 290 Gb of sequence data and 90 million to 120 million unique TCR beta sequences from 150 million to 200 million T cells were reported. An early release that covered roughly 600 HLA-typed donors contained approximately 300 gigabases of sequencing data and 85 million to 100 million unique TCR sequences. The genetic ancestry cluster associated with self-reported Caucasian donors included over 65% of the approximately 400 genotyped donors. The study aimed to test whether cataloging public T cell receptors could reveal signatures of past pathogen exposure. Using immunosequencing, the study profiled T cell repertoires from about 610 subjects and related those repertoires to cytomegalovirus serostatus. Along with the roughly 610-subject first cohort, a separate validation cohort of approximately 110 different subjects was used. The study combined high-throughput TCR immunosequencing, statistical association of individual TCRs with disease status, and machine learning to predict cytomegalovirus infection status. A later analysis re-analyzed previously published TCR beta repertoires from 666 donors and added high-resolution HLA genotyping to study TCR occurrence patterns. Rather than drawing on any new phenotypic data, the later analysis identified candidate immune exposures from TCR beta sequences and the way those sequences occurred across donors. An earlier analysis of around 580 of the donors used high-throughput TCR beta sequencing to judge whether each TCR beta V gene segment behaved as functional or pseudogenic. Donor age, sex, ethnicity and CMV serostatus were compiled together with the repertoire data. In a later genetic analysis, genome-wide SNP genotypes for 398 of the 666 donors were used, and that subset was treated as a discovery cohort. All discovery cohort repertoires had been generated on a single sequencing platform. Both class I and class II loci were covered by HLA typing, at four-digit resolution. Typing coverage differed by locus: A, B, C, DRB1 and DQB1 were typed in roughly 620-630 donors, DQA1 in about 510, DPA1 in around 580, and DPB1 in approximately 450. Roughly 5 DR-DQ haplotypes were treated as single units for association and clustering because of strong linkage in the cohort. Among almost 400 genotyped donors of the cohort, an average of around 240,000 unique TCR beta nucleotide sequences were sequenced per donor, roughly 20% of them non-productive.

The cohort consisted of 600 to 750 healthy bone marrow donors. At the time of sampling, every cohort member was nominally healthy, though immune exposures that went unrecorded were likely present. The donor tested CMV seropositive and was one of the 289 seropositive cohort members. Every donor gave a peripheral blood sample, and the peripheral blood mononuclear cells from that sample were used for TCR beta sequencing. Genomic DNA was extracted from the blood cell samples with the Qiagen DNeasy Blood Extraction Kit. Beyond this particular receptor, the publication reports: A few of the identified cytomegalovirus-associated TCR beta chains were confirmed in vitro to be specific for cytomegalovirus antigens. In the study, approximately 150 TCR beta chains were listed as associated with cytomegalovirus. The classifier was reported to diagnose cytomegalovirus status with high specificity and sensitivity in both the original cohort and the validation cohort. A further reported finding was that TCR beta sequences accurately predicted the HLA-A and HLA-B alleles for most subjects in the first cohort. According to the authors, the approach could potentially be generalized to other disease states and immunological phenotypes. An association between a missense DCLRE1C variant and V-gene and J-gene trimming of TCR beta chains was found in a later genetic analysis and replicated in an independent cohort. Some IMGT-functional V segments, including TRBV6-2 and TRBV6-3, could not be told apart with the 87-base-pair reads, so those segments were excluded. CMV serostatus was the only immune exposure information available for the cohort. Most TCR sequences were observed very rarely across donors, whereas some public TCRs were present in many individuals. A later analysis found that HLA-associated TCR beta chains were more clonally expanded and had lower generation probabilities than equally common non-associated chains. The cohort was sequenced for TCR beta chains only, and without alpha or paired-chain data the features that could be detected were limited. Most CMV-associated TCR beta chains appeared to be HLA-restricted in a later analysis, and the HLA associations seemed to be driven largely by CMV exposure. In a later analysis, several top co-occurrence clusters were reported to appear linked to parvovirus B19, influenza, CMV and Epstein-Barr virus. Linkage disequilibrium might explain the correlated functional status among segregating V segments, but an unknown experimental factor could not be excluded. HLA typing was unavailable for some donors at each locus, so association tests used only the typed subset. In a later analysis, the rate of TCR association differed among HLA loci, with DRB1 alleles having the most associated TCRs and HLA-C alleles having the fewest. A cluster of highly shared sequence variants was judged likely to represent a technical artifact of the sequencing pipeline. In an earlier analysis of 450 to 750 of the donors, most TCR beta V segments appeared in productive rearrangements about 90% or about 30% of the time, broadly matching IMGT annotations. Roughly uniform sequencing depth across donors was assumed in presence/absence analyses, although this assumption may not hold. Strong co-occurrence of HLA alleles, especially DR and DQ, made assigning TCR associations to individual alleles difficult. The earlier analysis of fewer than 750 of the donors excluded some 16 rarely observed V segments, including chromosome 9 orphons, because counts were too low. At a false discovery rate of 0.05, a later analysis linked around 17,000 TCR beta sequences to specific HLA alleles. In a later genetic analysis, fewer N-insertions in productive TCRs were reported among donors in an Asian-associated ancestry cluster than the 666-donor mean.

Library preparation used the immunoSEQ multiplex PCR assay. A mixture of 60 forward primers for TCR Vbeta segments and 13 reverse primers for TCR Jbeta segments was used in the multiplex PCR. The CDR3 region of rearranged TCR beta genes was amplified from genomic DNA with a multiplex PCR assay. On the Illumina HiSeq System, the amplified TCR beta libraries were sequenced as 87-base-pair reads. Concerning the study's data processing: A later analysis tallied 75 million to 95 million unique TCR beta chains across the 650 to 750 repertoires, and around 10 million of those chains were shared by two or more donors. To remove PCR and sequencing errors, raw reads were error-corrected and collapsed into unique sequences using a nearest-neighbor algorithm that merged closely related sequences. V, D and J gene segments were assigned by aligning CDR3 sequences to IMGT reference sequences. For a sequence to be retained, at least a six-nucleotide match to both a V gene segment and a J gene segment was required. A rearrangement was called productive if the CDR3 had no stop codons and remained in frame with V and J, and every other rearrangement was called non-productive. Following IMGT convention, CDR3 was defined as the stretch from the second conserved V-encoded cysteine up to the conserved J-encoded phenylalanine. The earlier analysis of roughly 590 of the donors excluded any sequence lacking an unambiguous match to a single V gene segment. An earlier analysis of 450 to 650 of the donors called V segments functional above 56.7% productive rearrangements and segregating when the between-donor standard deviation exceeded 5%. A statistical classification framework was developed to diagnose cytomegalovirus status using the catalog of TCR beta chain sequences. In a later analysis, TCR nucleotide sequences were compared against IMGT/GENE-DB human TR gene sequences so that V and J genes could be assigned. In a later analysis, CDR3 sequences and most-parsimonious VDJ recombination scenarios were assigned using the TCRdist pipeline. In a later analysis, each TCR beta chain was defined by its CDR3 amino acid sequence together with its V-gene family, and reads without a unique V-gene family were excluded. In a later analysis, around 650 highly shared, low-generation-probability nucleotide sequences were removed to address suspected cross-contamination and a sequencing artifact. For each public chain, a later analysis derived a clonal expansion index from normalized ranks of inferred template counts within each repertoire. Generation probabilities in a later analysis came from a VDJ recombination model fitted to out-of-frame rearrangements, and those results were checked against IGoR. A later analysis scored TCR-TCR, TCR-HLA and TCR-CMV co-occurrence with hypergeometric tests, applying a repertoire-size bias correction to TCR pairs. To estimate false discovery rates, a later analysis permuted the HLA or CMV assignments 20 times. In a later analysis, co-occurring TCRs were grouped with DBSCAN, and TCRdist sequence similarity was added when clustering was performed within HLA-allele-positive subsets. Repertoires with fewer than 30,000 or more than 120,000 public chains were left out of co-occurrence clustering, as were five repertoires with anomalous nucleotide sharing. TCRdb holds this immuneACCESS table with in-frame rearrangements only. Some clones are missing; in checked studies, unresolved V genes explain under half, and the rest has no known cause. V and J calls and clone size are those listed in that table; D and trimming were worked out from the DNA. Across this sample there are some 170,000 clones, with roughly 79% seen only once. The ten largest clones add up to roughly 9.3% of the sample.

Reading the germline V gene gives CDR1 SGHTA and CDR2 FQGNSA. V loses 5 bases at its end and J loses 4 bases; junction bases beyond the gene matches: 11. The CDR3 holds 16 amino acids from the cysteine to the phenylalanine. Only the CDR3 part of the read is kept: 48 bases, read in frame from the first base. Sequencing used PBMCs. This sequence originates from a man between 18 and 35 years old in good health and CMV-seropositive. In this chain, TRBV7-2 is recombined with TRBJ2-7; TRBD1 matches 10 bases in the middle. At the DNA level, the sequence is TGTGCCAGCAGCATCCTGACAGGGGGCTGGGGTTACGAGCAGTACTTC. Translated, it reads CASSILTGGWGYEQYF. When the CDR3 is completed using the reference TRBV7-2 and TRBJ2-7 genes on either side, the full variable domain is GAGVSQSPSNKVTEKGKDVELRCDPISGHTALYWYRQSLGQGLEFLIYFQGNSAPDKSGLPSDRFSAERTGGSVSTLTIQRTQQEDSAVYLCASSILTGGWGYEQYFGPGTRLTVT.